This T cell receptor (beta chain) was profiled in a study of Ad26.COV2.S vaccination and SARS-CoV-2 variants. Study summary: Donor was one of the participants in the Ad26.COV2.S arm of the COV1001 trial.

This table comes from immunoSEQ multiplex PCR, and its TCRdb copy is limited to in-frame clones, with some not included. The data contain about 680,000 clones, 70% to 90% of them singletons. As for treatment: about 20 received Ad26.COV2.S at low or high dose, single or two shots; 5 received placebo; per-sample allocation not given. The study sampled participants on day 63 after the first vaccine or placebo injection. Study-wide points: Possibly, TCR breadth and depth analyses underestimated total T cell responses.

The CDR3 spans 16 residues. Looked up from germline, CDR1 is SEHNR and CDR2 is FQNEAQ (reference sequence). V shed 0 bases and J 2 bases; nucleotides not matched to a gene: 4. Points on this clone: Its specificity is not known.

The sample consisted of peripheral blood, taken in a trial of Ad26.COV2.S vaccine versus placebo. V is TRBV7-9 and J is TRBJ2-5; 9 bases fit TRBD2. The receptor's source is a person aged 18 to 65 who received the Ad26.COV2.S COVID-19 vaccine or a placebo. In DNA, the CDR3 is TGTGCCAGCAGCTTAGCCGCTAGCGGGATACAAGAGACCCAGTACTTC. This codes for CASSLAASGIQETQYF.